Sequencing of this T cell receptor (beta chain) was carried out in a study of vaccination effects on CD4 cells after COVID-19 (dated by TCRdb to between 2021 and 2024). General notes on the study: Each participant received two doses of an mRNA SARS-CoV-2 vaccine, either BNT162b2 or mRNA-1273. Pre-vaccine samples from a couple of convalescent patients were drawn 16 days and one week before the first dose, 142 and 148 days after COVID-19 diagnosis. Altogether, some ten COVID-19 convalescent patients and a few SARS-CoV-2-naive healthy vaccine recipients made up the full study. The study compared SARS-CoV-2 spike-specific CD4+ TCR repertoires before and after mRNA vaccination in COVID-19 convalescent patients and infection-naive vaccine recipients. In the study, cultures from other donors were sequenced using the Oncomine TCR Beta short-read assay on an Illumina iSeq 100. The paper's findings and limits, for the study overall: In convalescent patients, the post-vaccine spike-reactive repertoire was composed mainly of new vaccine-induced clones that were largely distinct from infection-induced clones. The study was limited by a small number of convalescent patients and lacked early post-infection timepoints. Clones induced by infection and clones induced by vaccination both contracted markedly at late timepoints after vaccination, which fits with T cell responses waning over time.

The ViraFEST assay stimulated PBMC with viral peptide pools and then used TCR sequencing to identify antigen-specific CD4+ T cell clonotypes by expansion. After around eleven days of culture, CD4+ T cells were isolated with the EasySep CD4+ T cell isolation kit. PCR-confirmed SARS-CoV-2 infection had occurred in convalescent patients between March and December 2020, before the Alpha, Beta and Delta variants emerged in the United States. Two million PBMC per well were cultured in IMDM with roughly 5% human AB serum, around 9.1 IU/ml IL-2 and gentamicin, plus 10 ug/ml peptides. On days 3 and 7, half of the culture medium was replaced with fresh IL-2-containing medium. Unless noted otherwise, every peptide stimulation condition was cultured in triplicate wells. Using Ficoll-Paque Plus gradient centrifugation, PBMC were separated from whole blood and then either used fresh or cryopreserved at -140C. The QIAamp micro DNA kit was used to extract genomic DNA from the cultured CD4+ T cells.

CDR3 length: 15 amino acids, cysteine to phenylalanine. The retained sequence is limited to the CDR3, 45 bases, with the frame set at the first base. Trimming at the junction amounts to 0 bases on V and 0 bases on J, and the germline ends lie 8 bases apart. Reading the germline V gene gives CDR1 SGDLS and CDR2 YYNGEE. The protocol used for the library was the immunoSEQ multiplex PCR assay. DNA from the CD4+ T cells that had been cultured and isolated underwent TCR beta CDR3 sequencing. The source study handled its data this way. The analysis removed non-productive TCR sequences, trimmed reads to the CDR3 region, and retained only CDR3s that were 7 or more amino acids long. The MANAFEST web app was used to identify antigen-specific clonotypes by comparing expansion in peptide wells with expansion in reference cultures. Positive clones required FDR<0.05 expansion versus reference and all other wells, odds ratio above 5, and frequency above 0.1% in two replicate wells. A clonotype was defined as cross-reactive if the clonotype was significantly expanded both in SARS-CoV-2 spike wells and in at least one common cold coronavirus spike condition. Levenshtein distance calculated with the stringdist R package was used to assess CDR3 similarity, and unrooted trees were constructed with ape in R 3.6.1. Not all clones reach the TCRdb copy of this immuneACCESS table, which keeps in-frame sequences only. Checked studies attribute under half of the gap to unresolved V genes and leave the rest unexplained. V, J and clone size were drawn from that table, and D and trimming were deduced from the DNA. Present in this sample are about 45,000 clones, about three quarters of which were seen just once. In total, the top ten clones hold 25% to 30% of the sample.

In the case of this clone: What this receptor recognizes is not known. Qualities for individual bases were not recorded, and no much larger clone is one base off.

This receptor was obtained from a human donor who had a prior SARS-CoV-2 infection. The sequencing here drew on CD4+ T cells from PBMCs cultured with a peptide pool, taken before COVID-19 vaccination. The V and J segments used are TRBV9 and TRBJ2-3, with TRBD1 as a weak D call on 5 bases. The CDR3 loop reads CASSVGQSSTDTQYF. The bases are TGTGCCAGCAGCGTAGGACAGTCTAGCACAGATACGCAGTATTTT.